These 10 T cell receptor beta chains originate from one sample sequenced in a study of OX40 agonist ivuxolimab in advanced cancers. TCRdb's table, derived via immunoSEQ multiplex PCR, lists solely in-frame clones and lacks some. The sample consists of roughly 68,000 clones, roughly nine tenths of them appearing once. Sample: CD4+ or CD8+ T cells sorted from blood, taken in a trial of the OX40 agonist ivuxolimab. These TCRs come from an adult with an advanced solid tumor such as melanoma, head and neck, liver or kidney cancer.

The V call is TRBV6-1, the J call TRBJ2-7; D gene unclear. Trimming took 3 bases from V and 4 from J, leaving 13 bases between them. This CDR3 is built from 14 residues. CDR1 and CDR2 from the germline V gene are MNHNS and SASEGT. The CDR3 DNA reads TGTGCCAGCAGTGAGGGTGGCAGAGGATACGAGCAGTACTTC. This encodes CASSEGGRGYEQYF.

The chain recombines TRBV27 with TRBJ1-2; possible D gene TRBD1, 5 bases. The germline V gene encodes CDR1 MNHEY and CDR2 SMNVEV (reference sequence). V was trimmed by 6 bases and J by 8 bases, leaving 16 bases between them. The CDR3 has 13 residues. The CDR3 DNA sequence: TGTGCCAGCAGGACCGGGACGGCGGGCGGCTACACCTTC. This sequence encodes CASRTGTAGGYTF.

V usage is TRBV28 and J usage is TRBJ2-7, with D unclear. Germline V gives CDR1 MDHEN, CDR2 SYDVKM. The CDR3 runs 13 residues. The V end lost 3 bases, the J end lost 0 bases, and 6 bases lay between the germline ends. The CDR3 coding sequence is TGTGCCAGCAGTTTGGCTAGCTCCTACGAGCAGTACTTC. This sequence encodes CASSLASSYEQYF.

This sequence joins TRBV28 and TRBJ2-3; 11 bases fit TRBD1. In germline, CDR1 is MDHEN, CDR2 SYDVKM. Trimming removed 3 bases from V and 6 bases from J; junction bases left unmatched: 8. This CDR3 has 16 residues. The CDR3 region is CASSFGRTGGWDTQYF. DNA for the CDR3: TGTGCCAGCAGTTTTGGACGGACAGGGGGCTGGGATACGCAGTATTTT.

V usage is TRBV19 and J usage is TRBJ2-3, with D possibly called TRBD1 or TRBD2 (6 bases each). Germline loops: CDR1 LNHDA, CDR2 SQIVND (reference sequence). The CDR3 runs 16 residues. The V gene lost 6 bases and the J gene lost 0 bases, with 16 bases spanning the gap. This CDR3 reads CASSDWGATSTDTQYF. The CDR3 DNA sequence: TGTGCCAGTAGCGATTGGGGGGCAACTAGCACAGATACGCAGTATTTT.

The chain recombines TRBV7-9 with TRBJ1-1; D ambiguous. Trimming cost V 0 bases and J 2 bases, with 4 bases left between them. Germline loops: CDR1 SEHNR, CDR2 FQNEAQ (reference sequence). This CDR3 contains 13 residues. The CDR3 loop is CASSLAPNTEAFF. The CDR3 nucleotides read TGTGCCAGCAGCTTAGCCCCCAACACTGAAGCTTTCTTT.

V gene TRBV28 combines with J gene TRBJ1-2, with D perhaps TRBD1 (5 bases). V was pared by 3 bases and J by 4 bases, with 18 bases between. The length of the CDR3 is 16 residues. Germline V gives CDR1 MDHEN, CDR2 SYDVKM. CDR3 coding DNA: TGTGCCAGCAGTTTCCTCCCCGGGGGAGAGACCTATGGCTACACCTTC. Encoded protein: CASSFLPGGETYGYTF.

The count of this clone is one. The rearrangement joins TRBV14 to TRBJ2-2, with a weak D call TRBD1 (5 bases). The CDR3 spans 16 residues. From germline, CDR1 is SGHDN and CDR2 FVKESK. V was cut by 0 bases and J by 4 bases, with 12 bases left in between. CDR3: CASSQDQGTLTGELFF. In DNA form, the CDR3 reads TGTGCCAGCAGCCAAGATCAGGGAACTCTCACCGGGGAGCTGTTTTTT.

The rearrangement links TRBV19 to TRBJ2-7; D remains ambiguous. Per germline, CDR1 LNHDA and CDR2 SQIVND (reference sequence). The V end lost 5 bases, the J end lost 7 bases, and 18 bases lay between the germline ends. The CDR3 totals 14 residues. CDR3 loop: CASSSEGPAEEQYF. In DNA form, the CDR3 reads TGTGCCAGTAGTTCTGAAGGCCCGGCGGAAGAGCAGTACTTC.

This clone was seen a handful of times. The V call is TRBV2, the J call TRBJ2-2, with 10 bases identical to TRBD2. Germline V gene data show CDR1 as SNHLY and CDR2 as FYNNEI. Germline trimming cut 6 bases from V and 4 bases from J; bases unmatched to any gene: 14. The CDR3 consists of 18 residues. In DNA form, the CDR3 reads TGTGCCAGCAGCCTTGGGGCTAGCGGGAGATCGAGCACCGGGGAGCTGTTTTTT. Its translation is CASSLGASGRSSTGELFF. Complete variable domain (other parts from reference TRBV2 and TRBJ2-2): EPEVTQTPSHQVTQMGQEVILRCVPISNHLYFYWYRQILGQKVEFLVSFYNNEISEKSEIFDDQFSVERPDGSNFTLKIRSTKLEDSAMYFCASSLGASGRSSTGELFFGEGSRLTVL.